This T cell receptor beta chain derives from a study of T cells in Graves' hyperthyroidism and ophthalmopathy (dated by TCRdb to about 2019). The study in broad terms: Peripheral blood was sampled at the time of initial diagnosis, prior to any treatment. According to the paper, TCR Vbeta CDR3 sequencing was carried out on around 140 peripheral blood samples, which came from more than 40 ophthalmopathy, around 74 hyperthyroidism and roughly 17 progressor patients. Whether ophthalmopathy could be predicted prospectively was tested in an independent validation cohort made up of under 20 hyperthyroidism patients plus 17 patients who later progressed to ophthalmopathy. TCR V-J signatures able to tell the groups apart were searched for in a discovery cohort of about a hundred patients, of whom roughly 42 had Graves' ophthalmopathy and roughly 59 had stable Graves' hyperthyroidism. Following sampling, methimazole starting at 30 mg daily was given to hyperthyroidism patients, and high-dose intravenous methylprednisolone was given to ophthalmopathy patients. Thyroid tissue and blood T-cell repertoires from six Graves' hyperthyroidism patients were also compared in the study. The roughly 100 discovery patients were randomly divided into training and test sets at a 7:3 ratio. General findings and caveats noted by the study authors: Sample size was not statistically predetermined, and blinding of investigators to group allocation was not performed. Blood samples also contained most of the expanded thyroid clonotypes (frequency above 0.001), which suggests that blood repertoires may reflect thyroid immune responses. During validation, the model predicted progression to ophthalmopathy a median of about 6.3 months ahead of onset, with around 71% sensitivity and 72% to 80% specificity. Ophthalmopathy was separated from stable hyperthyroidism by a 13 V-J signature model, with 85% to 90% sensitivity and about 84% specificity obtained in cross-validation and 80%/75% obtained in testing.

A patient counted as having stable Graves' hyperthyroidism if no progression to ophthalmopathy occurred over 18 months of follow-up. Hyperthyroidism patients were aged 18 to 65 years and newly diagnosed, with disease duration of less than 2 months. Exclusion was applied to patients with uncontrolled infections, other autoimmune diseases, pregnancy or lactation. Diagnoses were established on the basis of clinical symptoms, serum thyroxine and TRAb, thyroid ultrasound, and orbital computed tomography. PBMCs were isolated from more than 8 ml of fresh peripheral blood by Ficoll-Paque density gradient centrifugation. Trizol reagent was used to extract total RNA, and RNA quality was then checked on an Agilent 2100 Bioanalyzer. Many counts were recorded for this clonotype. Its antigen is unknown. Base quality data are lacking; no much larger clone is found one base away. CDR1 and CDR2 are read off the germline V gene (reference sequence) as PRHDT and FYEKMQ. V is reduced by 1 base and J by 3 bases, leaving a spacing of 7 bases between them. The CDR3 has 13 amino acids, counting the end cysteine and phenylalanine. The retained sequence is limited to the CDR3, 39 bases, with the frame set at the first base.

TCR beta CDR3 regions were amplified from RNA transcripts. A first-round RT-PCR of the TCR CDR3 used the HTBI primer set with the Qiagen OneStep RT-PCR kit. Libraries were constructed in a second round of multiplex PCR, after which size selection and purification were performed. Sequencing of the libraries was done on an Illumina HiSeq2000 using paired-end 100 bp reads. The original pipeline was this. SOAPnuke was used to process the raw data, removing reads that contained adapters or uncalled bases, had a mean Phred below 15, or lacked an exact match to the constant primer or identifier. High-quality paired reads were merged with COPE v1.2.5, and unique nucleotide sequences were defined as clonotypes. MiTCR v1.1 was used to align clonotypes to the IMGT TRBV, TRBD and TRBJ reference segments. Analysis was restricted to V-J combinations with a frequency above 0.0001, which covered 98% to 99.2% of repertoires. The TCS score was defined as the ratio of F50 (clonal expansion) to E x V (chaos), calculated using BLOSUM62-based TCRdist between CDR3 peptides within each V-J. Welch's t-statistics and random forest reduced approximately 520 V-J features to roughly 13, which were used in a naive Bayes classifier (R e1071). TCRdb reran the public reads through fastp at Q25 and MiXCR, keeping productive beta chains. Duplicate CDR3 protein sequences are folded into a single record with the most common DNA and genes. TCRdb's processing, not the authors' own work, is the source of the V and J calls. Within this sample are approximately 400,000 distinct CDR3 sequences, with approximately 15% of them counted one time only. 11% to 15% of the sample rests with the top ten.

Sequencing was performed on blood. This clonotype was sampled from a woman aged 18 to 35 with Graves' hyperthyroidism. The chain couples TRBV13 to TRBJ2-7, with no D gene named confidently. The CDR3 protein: CASSLAPHYEQYF. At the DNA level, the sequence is TGTGCCAGCAGCTTAGCGCCCCACTACGAGCAGTACTTC.